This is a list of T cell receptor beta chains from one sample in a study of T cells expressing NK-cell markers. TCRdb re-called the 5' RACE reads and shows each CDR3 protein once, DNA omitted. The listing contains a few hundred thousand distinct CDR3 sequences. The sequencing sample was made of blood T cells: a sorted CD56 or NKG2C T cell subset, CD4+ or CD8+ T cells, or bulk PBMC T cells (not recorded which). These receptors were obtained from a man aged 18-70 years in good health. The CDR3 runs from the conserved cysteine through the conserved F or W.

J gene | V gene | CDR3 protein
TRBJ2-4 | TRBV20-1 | CSAAREFNIQYF
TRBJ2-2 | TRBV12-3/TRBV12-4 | CASSKTSGGNTGELFF
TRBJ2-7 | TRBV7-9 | CASSFGDRQGEQYF
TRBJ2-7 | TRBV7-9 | CASSLVGTQYEQYF
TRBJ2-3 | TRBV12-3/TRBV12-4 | CASSSRGGLRTDTQYF
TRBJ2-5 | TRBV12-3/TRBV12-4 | CASSVSRDRGQETQYF
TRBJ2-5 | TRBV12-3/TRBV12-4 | CASSLGVGPQGTQYF
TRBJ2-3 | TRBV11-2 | CASSLVLLAGPSTDTQYF
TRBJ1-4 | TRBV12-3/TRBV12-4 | CASSSFPGRKANEKLFF
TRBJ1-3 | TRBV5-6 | CASSLPWGNTIYF
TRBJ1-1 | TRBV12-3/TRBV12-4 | CASTLVGGRFTEAFF
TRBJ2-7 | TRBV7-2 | CASSPDNYVSYEQYF
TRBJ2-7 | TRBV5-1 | CASSPTSDPSHEQYF
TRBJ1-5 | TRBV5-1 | CASSLVTGEGQPQHF
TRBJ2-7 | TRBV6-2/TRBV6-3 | CASSYSANNYEQYF
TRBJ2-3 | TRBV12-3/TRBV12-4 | CASSPQRGGLHPAQYF